The 5 T cell receptor beta chains listed next were all sequenced from one sample in a study of CD8+CD57+ T cells in acquired aplastic anemia (dated by TCRdb to the late 2010s). The patients picked for sequencing were ones in whom flow cytometry had shown an expansion of CD8+CD57+ cells. TCRdb shows the sequencer as Illumina HiSeq 2000. Profiling of TCR beta VDJ combinations and CDR3 sequences used genomic DNA as the template. TCRdb cleaned the public reads at Q25 with fastp, built clones with MiXCR and kept in-frame beta chains. Rows are unified per CDR3 protein, each entry keeping the most common DNA and genes. Within this sample are about 150,000 distinct CDR3 sequences, with around half of them counted one time only. The top ten clonotypes cover over 9.5% of the sample. The specimen sequenced was sorted CD4+, CD8+, or CD8+CD57+ T cells (not recorded which) from PBMCs. The receptor source for this set is a human donor with aplastic anemia.

Points on this clonotype: Mismatch with germline at one junction end may stem from a read error. The chain links TRBV20-1 to TRBJ1-4, with 8 nucleotides matching TRBD1. The CDR3 loop spans 16 amino acids. Germline CDR1 DFQATT, CDR2 SNEGSKA (reference sequence). The CDR3 region is CSASGAGGRTNEKLLF. The CDR3 DNA reads TGCAGTGCTAGTGGGGCAGGGGGCCGAACTAATGAAAAACTGCTTTTT.

V usage is TRBV20-1 and J usage is TRBJ1-1; D not certain. V lost 3 bases and J lost 4, with 6 bases in between. The CDR3 extends over 11 amino acids. Germline loops: CDR1 DFQATT, CDR2 SNEGSKA (reference sequence). This CDR3 is CSARVVTEAFF. The CDR3 nucleotides are TGCAGTGCTAGGGTCGTCACTGAAGCTTTCTTT.

The chain is built from TRBV7-6 and TRBJ2-5, with 7 bases matching TRBD2. The CDR3 runs 16 residues. The ends lost 1 base at V and 5 bases at J; junction bases unmatched: 10. Germline V gene data show CDR1 as SGHVS and CDR2 as FNYEAQ. CDR3 sequence (DNA): TGTGCCAGCAGCTTAGGGCGGGAGTACGGCGTGGAGACCCAGTACTTC. Translating it yields CASSLGREYGVETQYF.

This clonotype has a handful of counts. The V call is TRBV20-1, the J call TRBJ2-5; weak D call: TRBD2 (6 bases). Trimming pared 1 base from V and 7 bases from J, leaving 16 bases between. The CDR3 spans 14 residues. Germline V CDR1 and CDR2: DFQATT, SNEGSKA (reference sequence). The CDR3 DNA reads TGCAGTGCTAGAGCAGGAGGGTCGCAGGGGACCCAGTACTTC. Its protein is CSARAGGSQGTQYF.

The chain is built from TRBV5-1 and TRBJ2-7; D unclear. The V end lost 2 bases, the J end lost 7 bases, and 16 bases lay between the germline ends. CDR3 size: 14 residues. From germline, CDR1 is SGHRS and CDR2 YFSETQ. The CDR3 is CASSFGVGLGEQYF. For the CDR3, the DNA is TGCGCCAGCAGCTTTGGGGTCGGCCTTGGGGAGCAGTACTTC.